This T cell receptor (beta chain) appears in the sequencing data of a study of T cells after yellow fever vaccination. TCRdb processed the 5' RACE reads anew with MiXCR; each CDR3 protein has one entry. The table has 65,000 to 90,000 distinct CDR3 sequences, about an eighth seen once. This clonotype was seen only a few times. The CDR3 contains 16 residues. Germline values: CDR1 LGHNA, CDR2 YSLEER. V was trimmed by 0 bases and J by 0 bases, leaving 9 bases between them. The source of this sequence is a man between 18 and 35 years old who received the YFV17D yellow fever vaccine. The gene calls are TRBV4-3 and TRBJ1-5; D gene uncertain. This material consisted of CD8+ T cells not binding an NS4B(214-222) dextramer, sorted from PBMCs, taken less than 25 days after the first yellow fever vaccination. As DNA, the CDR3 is TGCGCCAGCAGCCAAGATTGGACCAATAGCAATCAGCCCCAGCATTTT. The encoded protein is CASSQDWTNSNQPQHF.